Each of the 26 T cell receptor beta chains below was sequenced from the same sample in a study of cytomegalovirus exposure and HLA in healthy donors. The PCR had 60 Vbeta and 13 Jbeta primers. Generated by immunoSEQ multiplex PCR, the TCRdb table keeps only in-frame clones and is missing some. Here the sample spans some 200,000 clones, around 79% being singletons. Specimen: PBMCs. These receptors came from a girl aged 2 to 9 in good health and CMV-seronegative.

The V call is TRBV9, the J call TRBJ1-1, with 7 bases that match TRBD1. Germline lookup yields CDR1 SGDLS and CDR2 YYNGEE. The junction had 4 bases not matched to a gene; V was cut back by 4 bases and J by 1 base. The length of the CDR3 is 14 residues. CDR3 sequence: CASSRRGRNTEAFF. CDR3 DNA: TGTGCCAGCAGCCGCAGGGGGAGGAACACTGAAGCTTTCTTT.

V gene TRBV6-5 combines with J gene TRBJ1-1; D perhaps matches TRBD1 (5 bases). CDR1 and CDR2 from the germline V gene are MNHEY and SVGAGI. The CDR3 is 16 residues long. The V and J ends lost 0 bases and 1 base respectively, with 12 bases between them. The CDR3 sequence: CASSYSSAGGNTEAFF. CDR3 bases: TGTGCCAGCAGTTACTCGTCTGCCGGGGGGAACACTGAAGCTTTCTTT.

V is TRBV9 and J is TRBJ2-7, with 8 bases aligning to TRBD1. The CDR3 totals 14 residues. V dropped 3 bases and J dropped 9; count of bases not matched to a gene: 11. The germline V gene has CDR1 SGDLS and CDR2 YYNGEE. CDR3 residues: CASSADRGDGGQYF. DNA of the CDR3: TGTGCCAGCAGCGCCGACAGGGGAGATGGCGGGCAGTACTTC.

This chain joins TRBV30 and TRBJ1-4; D uncertain. The CDR3 totals 11 residues. Trimming stripped 3 bases from V and 4 bases from J, with 3 bases between. In germline, CDR1 is GTSNPN, CDR2 SVGIG (reference sequence). CDR3 region: CAWSRNEKLFF. DNA of the CDR3: TGTGCCTGGAGCCGTAATGAAAAACTGTTTTTT.

The gene calls are TRBV6-1 and TRBJ1-1, with TRBD1 as a possible D gene (6 bases). The CDR3 has 13 residues. V lost 3 bases, J lost 4 bases, and 9 bases lay in between. CDR1 is MNHNS, CDR2 SASEGT, per germline. CDR3 DNA sequence: TGTGCCAGCAGTGAGGTCAGGGGCACTGAAGCTTTCTTT. Residues: CASSEVRGTEAFF.

CDR3 DNA: TGTGCCACCAGCGGGGACAGAACCTCTGGAAACACCATATATTTT. This codes for CATSGDRTSGNTIYF. The V gene is TRBV15, the J gene TRBJ1-3; 7 bases match TRBD1. From germline, CDR1 is LNHNV and CDR2 YYDKDF (reference sequence). The CDR3 has 15 amino acids. Germline trimming cut 5 bases from V and 0 bases from J; bases unmatched to any gene: 4.

CDR3 sequence (DNA): TGTGCCAGCAGCTTGGCTCCGCGGGGTCTAGGGACTGGCTACACCTTC. Amino acid sequence: CASSLAPRGLGTGYTF. The rearrangement joins TRBV5-4 to TRBJ1-2; D might be TRBD1 (5 bases). CDR3 size: 16 residues. Trimming pared 0 bases from V and 7 bases from J, leaving 19 bases between. Looked up from germline, CDR1 is SGHNT and CDR2 is YYREEE (reference sequence). The full variable domain, in which reference TRBV5-4 and TRBJ1-2 provide the parts outside the CDR3, is ETGVTQSPTHLIKTRGQQVTLRCSSQSGHNTVSWYQQALGQGPQFIFQYYREEENGRGNFPPRFSGLQFPNYSSELNVNALELDDSALYLCASSLAPRGLGTGYTFGSGTRLTVV.

This clone was detected a few times. The V gene is TRBV9, the J gene TRBJ2-1, with 11 bases fitting TRBD2. Germline V CDR1 and CDR2: SGDLS, YYNGEE. The length of the CDR3 is 15 residues. Germline trimming cut 3 bases from V and 6 bases from J; bases unmatched to any gene: 5. CDR3 in amino acids: CASSARGTSGNEQFF. CDR3 DNA sequence: TGTGCCAGCAGCGCCCGGGGGACTAGCGGCAATGAGCAGTTCTTC.

V and J are TRBV4-2 and TRBJ1-6; the D is unclear. V gave up 5 bases and J gave up 4 bases, with 15 bases separating them. This CDR3 is built from 16 residues. CDR1 and CDR2 from the germline V gene are LGHNA and YNFKEQ. The CDR3, as DNA: TGTGCCAGCAGCGCCCATCTCGGGGATTATAATTCACCCCTCCACTTT. Protein product: CASSAHLGDYNSPLHF.

Comments on this clone: The sample contains more than one DNA sequence encoding this CDR3. The genes are TRBV5-1 and TRBJ1-2; weak D call: TRBD1 (5 bases). Trimming took off 4 bases at V and 2 bases at J, with 9 bases between the two ends. Germline-derived CDR1 and CDR2 are SGHRS and YFSETQ. This CDR3 has 13 amino acids. The CDR3 DNA reads TGCGCCAGCAGCCTAGGACAAAACTATGGCTACACCTTC. Protein sequence: CASSLGQNYGYTF. The whole variable domain, filled in from reference TRBV5-1 and TRBJ1-2, reads KAGVTQTPRYLIKTRGQQVTLSCSPISGHRSVSWYQQTPGQGLQFLFEYFSETQRNKGNFPGRFSGRQFSNSRSEMNVSTLELGDSALYLCASSLGQNYGYTFGSGTRLTVV.

The genes are TRBV4-1 and TRBJ2-3; 8 nucleotides align to TRBD2. V dropped 0 bases and J dropped 2; count of bases not matched to a gene: 4. The germline V gene encodes CDR1 MGHRA and CDR2 YSYEKL. The CDR3 spans 16 residues. The CDR3 sequence is CASSQDGGRNTDTQYF. The CDR3 DNA is TGCGCCAGCAGCCAAGATGGCGGGAGGAACACAGATACGCAGTATTTT.

This clone came up a few times. The chain employs TRBV4-1 and TRBJ1-4, with unresolved D. The CDR3 spans 16 residues. The V gene's germline CDR1 is MGHRA and CDR2 YSYEKL. The ends were cut back, 4 bases at V and 7 bases at J, with 19 bases in the middle. The CDR3 reads CASSPHEQVFGEKLFF. As DNA, the CDR3 is TGCGCCAGCAGCCCTCACGAGCAGGTTTTTGGTGAAAAACTGTTTTTT.

This chain links TRBV4-1 with TRBJ1-1; possibly TRBD1 for D (5 bases). Germline lookup yields CDR1 MGHRA and CDR2 YSYEKL. The CDR3 is 14 amino acids. The V and J ends lost 0 bases and 0 bases respectively, with 5 bases between them. CDR3 in amino acids: CASSQETVNTEAFF. In DNA, the CDR3 is TGCGCCAGCAGCCAAGAGACAGTGAACACTGAAGCTTTCTTT.

The chain has TRBV6-1 and TRBJ1-2; 9 bases are shared with TRBD1. The CDR3 contains 13 residues. CDR1 and CDR2 from the germline V gene are MNHNS and SASEGT. The ends lost 1 base at V and 6 bases at J; junction bases unmatched: 0. DNA of the CDR3: TGTGCCAGCAGTGAAGGGACAGGGGATGGCTACACCTTC. This gives the protein CASSEGTGDGYTF.

This clone was seen once. The J gene is TRBJ1-1, the V gene TRBV13; possibly TRBD1 for D (5 bases). This CDR3 contains 14 residues. Trimming shortened V by 5 bases and J by 1 base, and 11 bases separated the two germline ends. The germline V gene encodes CDR1 PRHDT and CDR2 FYEKMQ (reference sequence). CDR3 in amino acids: CASSTSRENTEAFF. As DNA, the CDR3 is TGTGCCAGCAGCACTTCCAGGGAGAACACTGAAGCTTTCTTT.

V and J are TRBV5-1 and TRBJ2-3; perhaps TRBD1 as D (5 bases). V was pared by 0 bases and J by 2 bases, with 16 bases between. CDR1 and CDR2 from the germline V gene are SGHRS and YFSETQ. The CDR3 has 17 amino acids. The CDR3 region is CASSLVRWQGSTDTQYF. CDR3 DNA sequence: TGCGCCAGCAGCTTGGTCAGGTGGCAGGGTTCCACAGATACGCAGTATTTT.

This clone was counted a few times. The chain uses TRBV6-6 and TRBJ2-1, with D possibly being TRBD1 (6 bases). Trimming removed 4 bases at V and 8 bases at J, with 18 bases between. The germline CDR1 and CDR2 sequences are MNHNY and SVGAGI (reference sequence). The CDR3 extends over 15 amino acids. CDR3 nucleotide sequence: TGTGCCAGCAGTTTTGGGGCAGGGGCGGCGGATGAGCAGTTCTTC. Translated, it gives CASSFGAGAADEQFF.

This CDR3 reads CASSSSGGLEYGYTF. Here the CDR3 DNA reads TGTGCCAGCAGCTCCTCGGGGGGGCTAGAGTATGGCTACACCTTC. The chain recombines TRBV7-9 with TRBJ1-2; a possible D gene is TRBD1 (6 bases). In germline, CDR1 is SEHNR, CDR2 FQNEAQ (reference sequence). This CDR3 spans 15 amino acids. Trimming removed 4 bases at V and 5 bases at J, with 17 bases between.

The CDR3 loop reads CASSYSFETGTGYTF. CDR3 nucleotides: TGTGCCAGCAGTTACTCGTTCGAGACAGGGACTGGCTACACCTTC. The genes are TRBV6-5 and TRBJ1-2; TRBD1 agrees at 7 bases. The V and J ends lost 0 bases and 7 bases, in that order; junction bases with no gene match: 8. From germline, CDR1 is MNHEY and CDR2 SVGAGI. The CDR3 has 15 amino acids.

The genes are TRBV27 and TRBJ2-7; D not certain. The germline V gene encodes CDR1 MNHEY and CDR2 SMNVEV (reference sequence). V was trimmed by 5 bases and J by 2 bases, leaving 10 bases between them. CDR3 length equals 13 residues. The CDR3 coding sequence is TGTGCCAGCAGTCCTCTAGGTCCCTACGAGCAGTACTTC. This sequence encodes CASSPLGPYEQYF.

As concerns this clone: This sample includes further DNA sequences coding for the same CDR3. The chain uses TRBV2 and TRBJ2-2; TRBD2 matches 8 bases. The germline CDR1 and CDR2 sequences are SNHLY and FYNNEI. This CDR3 has 17 amino acids. V was pared by 2 bases and J by 0 bases, with 5 bases of the junction left unmatched. CDR3 residues: CASSETSGGTNTGELFF. DNA for the CDR3: TGTGCCAGCAGTGAAACTAGCGGAGGCACGAACACCGGGGAGCTGTTTTTT. Filled out from reference TRBV2 and TRBJ2-2, the complete variable domain reads EPEVTQTPSHQVTQMGQEVILRCVPISNHLYFYWYRQILGQKVEFLVSFYNNEISEKSEIFDDQFSVERPDGSNFTLKIRSTKLEDSAMYFCASSETSGGTNTGELFFGEGSRLTVL.

This clone was detected once. The rearrangement joins TRBV19 to TRBJ1-5; D is uncertain. The CDR3 length is 15 residues. The germline CDR1 and CDR2 sequences are LNHDA and SQIVND (reference sequence). Trimming removed 0 bases from V and 4 bases from J, with 10 bases in between. The CDR3 coding sequence is TGTGCCAGTAGTATAGATATAGCGACTAATCAGCCCCAGCATTTT. The encoded protein is CASSIDIATNQPQHF.

This clone was detected only once. V usage is TRBV10-3 and J usage is TRBJ2-3; 9 bases are shared with TRBD1. CDR3 length equals 14 residues. Germline lookup yields CDR1 ENHRY and CDR2 SYGVKD. The V gene end was trimmed by 7 bases and the J gene end by 4 bases; junction bases not matched to a gene: 6. CDR3 protein: CAINRDRVSDTQYF. In DNA, the CDR3 is TGTGCCATCAATCGGGACAGGGTGTCAGATACGCAGTATTTT.

The chain uses TRBV5-1 and TRBJ2-5; 7 positions match TRBD1. With 2 bases clipped from V and 1 base from J, the junction kept 5 bases outside the gene matches. The CDR3 consists of 15 residues. Germline V gene data show CDR1 as SGHRS and CDR2 as YFSETQ. This CDR3 is CASSFTGETQETQYF. As DNA, the CDR3 is TGCGCCAGCAGCTTCACAGGGGAGACCCAAGAGACCCAGTACTTC.

The genes are TRBV9 and TRBJ1-5, with 11 bases identical to TRBD1. Looked up from germline, CDR1 is SGDLS and CDR2 is YYNGEE. Losses at the gene ends were 3 bases for V and 5 bases for J; bases not matched to a gene: 4. The CDR3 runs 15 residues. The CDR3 here is CASSEGDRGDQPQHF. The CDR3 nucleotides are TGTGCCAGCAGCGAGGGGGACAGGGGGGATCAGCCCCAGCATTTT. Using reference TRBV9 and TRBJ1-5 for the parts outside the CDR3, the full variable domain is DSGVTQTPKHLITATGQRVTLRCSPRSGDLSVYWYQQSLDQGLQFLIQYYNGEERAKGNILERFSAQQFPDLHSELNLSSLELGDSALYFCASSEGDRGDQPQHFGDGTRLSIL.

This clone was observed a single time. V and J are TRBV30 and TRBJ2-7, with D possibly TRBD2 on 5 matching bases. Germline loops: CDR1 GTSNPN, CDR2 SVGIG (reference sequence). Trimming stripped 2 bases from V and 2 bases from J, with 7 bases between. The CDR3 is made up of 12 amino acids. CDR3 DNA: TGTGCCTGGAGTCCGGGAACCTACGAGCAGTACTTC. Translating it yields CAWSPGTYEQYF.